The T cell receptor (beta chain) under discussion was sequenced for a study of T-cell memory formation after mild COVID-19. The overall study: Clusters were largely donor specific.

This clonotype was counted many times. Antigen specificity is unknown. 5'RACE with constant-segment primers yielded barcoded, UMI-tagged TCR alpha and TCR beta cDNA libraries. TCRdb ran MiXCR on the 5' RACE reads and lists one entry per CDR3 protein. The table lists approximately 30,000 distinct CDR3 sequences, approximately 8.3% of them singletons. Germline V gene sequence: CDR1 SNHLY, CDR2 FYNNEI. Trimming stripped 3 bases from V and 2 bases from J, with 11 bases between. This CDR3 region has 15 residues. Study results and limitations: Some SARS-CoV-2-responding clones were already detected in memory before infection. SARS-CoV-2 specificity was not confirmed for second-wave clones peaking on day 37.

The sequence came from a man younger than 35 who had mild COVID-19 (a few samples of this study predate the infection). Cell type and time point are not known. The sample consisted of PBMCs or a T cell subset sorted from them (not recorded which). The V call is TRBV2, the J call TRBJ1-5; perhaps TRBD1 as D (5 bases). The CDR3 DNA follows: TGTGCCAGCAGTGACTGGGGCAGCGGCAATCAGCCCCAGCATTTT. Encoded protein: CASSDWGSGNQPQHF.